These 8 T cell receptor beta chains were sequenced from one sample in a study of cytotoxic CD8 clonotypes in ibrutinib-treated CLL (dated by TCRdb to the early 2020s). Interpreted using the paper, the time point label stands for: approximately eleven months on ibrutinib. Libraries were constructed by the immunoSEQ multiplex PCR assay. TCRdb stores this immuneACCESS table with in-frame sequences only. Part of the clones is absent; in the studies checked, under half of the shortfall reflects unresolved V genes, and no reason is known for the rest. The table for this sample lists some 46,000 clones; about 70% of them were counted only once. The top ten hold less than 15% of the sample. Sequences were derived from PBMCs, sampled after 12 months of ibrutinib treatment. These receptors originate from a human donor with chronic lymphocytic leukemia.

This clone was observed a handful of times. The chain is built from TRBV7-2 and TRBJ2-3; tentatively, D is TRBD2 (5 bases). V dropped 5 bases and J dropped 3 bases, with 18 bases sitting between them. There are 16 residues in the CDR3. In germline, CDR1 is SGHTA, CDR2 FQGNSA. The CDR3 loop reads CASSPNPKGVTDTQYF. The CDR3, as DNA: TGTGCCAGCAGCCCCAACCCCAAGGGAGTAACAGATACGCAGTATTTT.

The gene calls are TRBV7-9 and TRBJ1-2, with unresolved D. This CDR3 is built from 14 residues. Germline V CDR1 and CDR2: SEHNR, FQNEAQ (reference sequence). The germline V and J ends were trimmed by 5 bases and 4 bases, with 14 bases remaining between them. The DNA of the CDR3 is TGTGCCAGCAGCACCCCGGACGGGGTCTATGGCTACACCTTC. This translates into CASSTPDGVYGYTF.

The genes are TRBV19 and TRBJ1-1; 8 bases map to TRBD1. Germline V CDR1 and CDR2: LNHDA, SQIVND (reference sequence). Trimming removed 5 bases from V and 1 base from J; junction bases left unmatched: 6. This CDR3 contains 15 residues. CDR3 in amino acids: CASSHTGTGNTEAFF. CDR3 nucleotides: TGTGCCAGTAGTCATACCGGGACAGGGAACACTGAAGCTTTCTTT.

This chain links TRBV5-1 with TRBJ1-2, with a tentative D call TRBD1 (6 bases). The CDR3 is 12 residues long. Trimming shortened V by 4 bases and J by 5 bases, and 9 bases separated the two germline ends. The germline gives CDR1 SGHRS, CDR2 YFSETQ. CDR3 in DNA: TGCGCCAGCAGCCTACAGGGTTATGGCTACACCTTC. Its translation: CASSLQGYGYTF.

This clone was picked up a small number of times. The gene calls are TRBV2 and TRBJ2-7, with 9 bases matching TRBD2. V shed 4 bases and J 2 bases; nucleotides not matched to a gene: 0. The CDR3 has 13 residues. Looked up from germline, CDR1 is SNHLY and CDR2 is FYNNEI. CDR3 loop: CASSVAGAYEQYF. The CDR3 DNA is TGTGCCAGCAGTGTAGCGGGAGCCTACGAGCAGTACTTC.

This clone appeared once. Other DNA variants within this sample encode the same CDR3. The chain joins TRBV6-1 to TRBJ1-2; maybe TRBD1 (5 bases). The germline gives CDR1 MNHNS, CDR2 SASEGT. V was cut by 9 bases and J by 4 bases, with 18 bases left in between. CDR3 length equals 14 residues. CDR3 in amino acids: CASMQGNQAYGYTF. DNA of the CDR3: TGTGCCAGTATGCAGGGTAATCAAGCCTATGGCTACACCTTC.

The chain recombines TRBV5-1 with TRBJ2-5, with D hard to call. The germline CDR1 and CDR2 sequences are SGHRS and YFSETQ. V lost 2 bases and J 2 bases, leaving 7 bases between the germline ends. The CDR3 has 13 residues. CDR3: CASSFGQQETQYF. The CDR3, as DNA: TGCGCCAGCAGCTTCGGGCAGCAAGAGACCCAGTACTTC.

The CDR3 is CASSPDRDYEQYF. The CDR3 DNA reads TGTGCCAGCAGTCCGGACAGGGACTACGAGCAGTACTTC. This chain connects TRBV2 to TRBJ2-7, with 8 bases identical to TRBD1. Trimming cost V 5 bases and J 3 bases; bases outside gene matches: 3. The CDR3 runs 13 residues. The V gene's germline CDR1 is SNHLY and CDR2 FYNNEI. The whole variable domain, filled in from reference TRBV2 and TRBJ2-7, reads EPEVTQTPSHQVTQMGQEVILRCVPISNHLYFYWYRQILGQKVEFLVSFYNNEISEKSEIFDDQFSVERPDGSNFTLKIRSTKLEDSAMYFCASSPDRDYEQYFGPGTRLTVT.